These 16 T cell receptor beta chains originate from one sample sequenced in a study of early T cells in non-severe SARS-CoV-2 infection. Each CDR3 protein is one row after TCRdb ran MiXCR on the 5' RACE reads. This table holds 43,000 or so distinct CDR3 sequences, under 4.5% found once. The sequenced sample was whole blood. These receptors all stem from an adult who was a healthcare worker with PCR-confirmed SARS-CoV-2 infection or an uninfected control (not recorded which).

This clonotype came up a few times. The chain employs TRBV7-9 and TRBJ2-3; TRBD1 matches 11 bases. Germline V gene data show CDR1 as SEHNR and CDR2 as FQNEAQ (reference sequence). This CDR3 contains 14 residues. Trimming cost V 6 bases and J 4 bases; bases outside gene matches: 3. The DNA for the CDR3 is TGTGCCAGCAGAAGGACAGGGGGCCCAGATACGCAGTATTTT. This sequence encodes CASRRTGGPDTQYF.

This clonotype was seen at least ten times. The CDR3 region has the DNA TGTGCCAGTAGTATGGAGCTAGCGTTTAATGAGCAGTTCTTC. Amino acid sequence: CASSMELAFNEQFF. The chain joins TRBV19 to TRBJ2-1; D possibly corresponds to TRBD2 (6 bases). Germline loops: CDR1 LNHDA, CDR2 SQIVND (reference sequence). The V gene lost 3 bases and the J gene lost 7 bases, with 13 bases spanning the gap. The CDR3 sequence is 14 residues long.

This clonotype was recorded many times. The CDR3 sequence is CASSRVGRGQETQYF. DNA of the CDR3: TGTGCCAGCAGCCGGGTTGGCAGGGGCCAAGAGACCCAGTACTTC. This sequence joins TRBV7-6 and TRBJ2-5, with TRBD1 as a possible D gene (6 bases). CDR3 size: 15 residues. Germline CDR1 reads SGHVS; CDR2 reads FNYEAQ. The germline V and J ends were trimmed by 5 bases and 1 base, with 14 bases remaining between them.

This clonotype appeared many times. V is TRBV9 and J is TRBJ1-2; 11 bases agree with TRBD1. V shed 0 bases, J shed 2 bases, and the junction held 6 bases outside the gene matches. Germline CDR1 reads SGDLS; CDR2 reads YYNGEE. This CDR3 contains 17 residues. CDR3 region: CASSVAGTGGLNYGYTF. Written as DNA, the CDR3 is TGTGCCAGCAGCGTAGCTGGGACAGGGGGGTTGAACTATGGCTACACCTTC.

This clonotype was counted many times. The chain is built from TRBV6-1 and TRBJ2-3; maybe TRBD2 (6 bases). The V gene's germline CDR1 is MNHNS and CDR2 SASEGT. V was trimmed by 5 bases and J by 8 bases, leaving 20 bases between them. The CDR3 length is 15 residues. CDR3 bases: TGTGCCAGCAGTTCCTCCGGGACTTTCTCCAGTACGCAGTATTTT. Translated: CASSSSGTFSSTQYF.

The sample holds many counts of this clonotype. The rearrangement joins TRBV9 to TRBJ2-1; 14 nucleotides match TRBD2. The V segment lost 3 bases and the J segment 8 bases; nucleotides outside the gene matches: 4. The CDR3 runs to 15 residues. CDR1 and CDR2 from the germline V gene are SGDLS and YYNGEE. CDR3 sequence reads: CASSETSGRVDEQFF. DNA for the CDR3: TGTGCCAGCAGCGAGACTAGCGGGAGGGTCGATGAGCAGTTCTTC. Together with reference TRBV9 and TRBJ2-1, the CDR3 gives the full variable domain: DSGVTQTPKHLITATGQRVTLRCSPRSGDLSVYWYQQSLDQGLQFLIQYYNGEERAKGNILERFSAQQFPDLHSELNLSSLELGDSALYFCASSETSGRVDEQFFGPGTRLTVL.

This clonotype came up many times. The rearrangement uses TRBV18 and TRBJ1-5; tentatively, D is TRBD1 (5 bases). The CDR3 extends over 16 amino acids. V lost 4 bases and J lost 3, with 16 bases in between. Germline loops: CDR1 KGHSH, CDR2 LQKENI. The CDR3 coding sequence is TGTGCCAGCTCACATACAGGACCATATAACAATCAGCCCCAGCATTTT. Amino acid sequence: CASSHTGPYNNQPQHF.

This clonotype was observed many times. The V gene is TRBV12-3 or TRBV12-4, the J gene TRBJ2-2; D may correspond to TRBD1 or TRBD2 (5 bases each). The length of the CDR3 is 15 residues. Trimming removed 8 bases from V and 2 bases from J, with 15 bases in between. CDR3 in amino acids: CASWGIAGNTGELFF. The CDR3 DNA follows: TGTGCCAGCTGGGGGATCGCGGGCAACACCGGGGAGCTGTTTTTT.

Concerning this clonotype: This may be a read error, as it is one base from a much larger clone. Since no conserved phenylalanine or tryptophan closes the CDR3, a read error is the likely cause. No DNA is shown, since the ends of the CDR3 on it are uncertain; the CDR3 is the one TCRdb lists. This chain connects TRBV12-3 or TRBV12-4 to TRBJ1-2; whether TRBD1, the table's D call, matches the DNA was not checked. The CDR3 is 12 amino acids in total, end residues counted. CDR3 region: CASSTGTGTTHS.

The chain has TRBV18 and TRBJ2-3; perhaps TRBD1 as D (6 bases). The length of the CDR3 is 22 residues. The ends were cut back, 3 bases at V and 0 bases at J, with 31 bases in the middle. Germline V gives CDR1 KGHSH, CDR2 LQKENI. CDR3 DNA sequence: TGTGCCAGCTCACCTCACGCCCGACAGGCGATAGACTCGTACCCTAGCACAGATACGCAGTATTTT. Translated, it gives CASSPHARQAIDSYPSTDTQYF.

The sample holds many counts of this clonotype. CDR3 region: CASKGTGTLNTEAFF. The CDR3, as DNA: TGCGCCAGCAAGGGGACAGGGACCTTGAACACTGAAGCTTTCTTT. V and J are TRBV5-1 and TRBJ1-1; 9 nucleotides line up with TRBD1. The CDR3 consists of 15 residues. With V trimmed by 6 bases and J by 0 bases, 6 bases remained unmatched. CDR1 SGHRS and CDR2 YFSETQ come from the germline V gene.

V and J are TRBV3-1 and TRBJ2-5; D is unclear. With 4 bases removed from V and 0 bases from J, the gap between germline ends came to 12 bases. The CDR3 spans 15 residues. From germline, CDR1 is LGHDT and CDR2 YNNKEL (reference sequence). CDR3 loop: CASSPPGSYQETQYF. CDR3 in DNA: TGTGCCAGCAGCCCTCCCGGGTCCTACCAAGAGACCCAGTACTTC.

J is TRBJ2-1 and V is TRBV12-3 or TRBV12-4; D perhaps matches TRBD1 (6 bases). V dropped 5 bases and J dropped 5 bases, with 19 bases sitting between them. This CDR3 is 16 amino acids long. As DNA, the CDR3 is TGTGCCAGCAGTCCCTCCAGGGGAATTAGGGACAATGAGCAGTTCTTC. Protein sequence: CASSPSRGIRDNEQFF.

The sample holds many counts of this clonotype. This sequence joins TRBV7-9 and TRBJ2-3, with D tentatively TRBD1 (6 bases). Per germline, CDR1 SEHNR and CDR2 FQNEAQ (reference sequence). Trimming shortened V by 1 base and J by 8 bases, and 13 bases separated the two germline ends. The CDR3 is 14 residues long. The CDR3 spells CASSLVGAESTQYF. In nucleotides, the CDR3 is TGTGCCAGCAGCTTAGTGGGGGCCGAAAGTACGCAGTATTTT.

J is TRBJ2-7 and V is TRBV30; D ambiguous. V was clipped by 0 bases and J by 7 bases, with 7 bases between them. The CDR3 is 11 residues long. Germline lookup yields CDR1 GTSNPN and CDR2 SVGIG (reference sequence). CDR3 DNA: TGTGCCTGGAGTGTACGGGTAGAGCAGTACTTC. Protein sequence: CAWSVRVEQYF.

This clonotype has ten or more counts. The rearrangement uses TRBV19 and TRBJ1-5; D perhaps matches TRBD1 (5 bases). V lost 7 bases and J lost 4, with 11 bases in between. The V gene's germline CDR1 is LNHDA and CDR2 SQIVND (reference sequence). The CDR3 consists of 13 residues. CDR3: CASMWGLNQPQHF. As DNA, the CDR3 is TGTGCCAGTATGTGGGGGTTGAATCAGCCCCAGCATTTT.